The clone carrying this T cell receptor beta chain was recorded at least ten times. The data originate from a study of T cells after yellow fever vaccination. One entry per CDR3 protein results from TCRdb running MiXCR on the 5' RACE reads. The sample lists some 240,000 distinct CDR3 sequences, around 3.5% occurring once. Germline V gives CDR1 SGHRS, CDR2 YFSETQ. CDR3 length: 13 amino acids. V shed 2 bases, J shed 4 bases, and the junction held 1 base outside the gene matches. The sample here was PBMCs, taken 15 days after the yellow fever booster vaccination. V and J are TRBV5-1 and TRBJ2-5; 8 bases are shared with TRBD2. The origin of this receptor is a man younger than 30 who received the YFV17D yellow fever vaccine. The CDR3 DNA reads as TGCGCCAGCAGCTTAAGCGGGGGAGAGACCCAGTACTTC. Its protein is CASSLSGGETQYF.